These 27 T cell receptor beta chains came from one sample sequenced in a study of T cell repertoires in cytomegalovirus infection. Via MiXCR, TCRdb re-called the reads, giving one row per CDR3 protein. The table has about 680,000 distinct CDR3 sequences, approximately 24% seen once. The sequenced material came from CD8+ T cells from PBMCs. The origin of the receptors is a human donor in good health (CMV status not recorded). Some clones in this sample may be carry-over from other donors' samples.

This clonotype occurred a few times. The rearrangement links TRBV20-1 to TRBJ2-1; possibly TRBD1 or TRBD2 for D (5 bases each). CDR1 is DFQATT and CDR2 is SNEGSKA in the germline V gene (reference sequence). Trimming cost V 1 base and J 3 bases, with 19 bases left between them. This CDR3 region has 17 residues. CDR3 region: CSARGLDRDPYYNEQFF. The CDR3 nucleotides read TGCAGTGCTAGAGGTCTTGACCGGGACCCATACTACAATGAGCAGTTCTTC.

This chain uses TRBV20-1 with TRBJ2-1, with 9 bases fitting TRBD1. Trimming at V came to 3 bases and at J to 2 bases, leaving 5 bases not matched to a gene. Germline V gene data show CDR1 as DFQATT and CDR2 as SNEGSKA (reference sequence). This CDR3 contains 15 residues. Here the CDR3 DNA reads TGCAGTGCTAGGGGGGACAGGGTCCCCTACAATGAGCAGTTCTTC. Translated: CSARGDRVPYNEQFF.

This clonotype was seen a few times. J is TRBJ1-5 and V is TRBV28; the D gene is possibly TRBD1 (6 bases). The V end was cut by 11 bases, the J end by 9 bases, with 17 bases between. The germline V gene encodes CDR1 MDHEN and CDR2 SYDVKM. The CDR3 runs 12 residues. CDR3 protein: CAGRYRVGPQHF. In nucleotides, the CDR3 is TGTGCCGGTAGATACAGGGTCGGGCCCCAGCATTTT. Filled out from reference TRBV28 and TRBJ1-5, the complete variable domain reads DVKVTQSSRYLVKRTGEKVFLECVQDMDHENMFWYRQDPGLGLRLIYFSYDVKMKEKGDIPEGYSVSREKKERFSLILESASTNQTSMYLCAGRYRVGPQHFGDGTRLSIL.

Ten or more counts support this clonotype. The V and J genes are TRBV11-3 and TRBJ2-5; TRBD1 aligns across 7 bases. Trimming removed 5 bases from V and 4 bases from J; junction bases left unmatched: 4. The CDR3 loop spans 13 amino acids. In germline, CDR1 is SGHNT, CDR2 YENEEA. CDR3 amino acids: CASSEGTAETQYF. The CDR3 DNA sequence: TGTGCCAGCAGCGAGGGGACAGCAGAGACCCAGTACTTC.

This clonotype was observed a handful of times. The V call is TRBV29-1, the J call TRBJ1-2; D is possibly TRBD1 (6 bases). This CDR3 is 11 amino acids long. Trimming took off 5 bases at V and 7 bases at J, with 11 bases between the two ends. Germline CDR1 reads SQVTM; CDR2 reads ANQGSEA. The chain's CDR3 is CSVPGGGGYTF. Here the CDR3 DNA reads TGCAGCGTTCCGGGGGGCGGTGGCTACACCTTC.

This clonotype was recorded many times. V usage is TRBV28 and J usage is TRBJ1-1, with D perhaps matching TRBD1 (5 bases). Between the trimmed V and J ends, which lost 6 bases and 0 bases, there was a span of 11 bases. CDR1 is MDHEN, CDR2 SYDVKM, per germline. The CDR3 is 14 amino acids. CDR3 in amino acids: CASSRARLNTEAFF. The CDR3, as DNA: TGTGCCAGCAGCAGGGCCAGATTGAACACTGAAGCTTTCTTT. The entire variable domain, with the rest obtained from reference TRBV28 and TRBJ1-1, is as follows: DVKVTQSSRYLVKRTGEKVFLECVQDMDHENMFWYRQDPGLGLRLIYFSYDVKMKEKGDIPEGYSVSREKKERFSLILESASTNQTSMYLCASSRARLNTEAFFGQGTRLTVV.

This clonotype has more than one count but fewer than ten. The chain employs TRBV6-5 and TRBJ2-2; 8 nucleotides match TRBD2. The germline V gene encodes CDR1 MNHEY and CDR2 SVGAGI. The trim removed 0 bases at V and 0 bases at J, leaving 3 bases unmatched. This CDR3 spans 17 amino acids. As DNA, the CDR3 is TGTGCCAGCAGTTACTCCGTGACTAGCGCGAACACCGGGGAGCTGTTTTTT. Its protein product is CASSYSVTSANTGELFF.

The V call is TRBV7-8, the J call TRBJ1-5; D is perhaps TRBD1 (6 bases). The CDR3 sequence is 15 residues long. V gave up 2 bases and J gave up 6 bases, with 14 bases separating them. Germline CDR1 and CDR2: SGHVS and FQNEAQ. The CDR3 nucleotides read TGTGCCAGCAGCTTATTGGACAGTCAATCTCAGCCCCAGCATTTT. Protein product: CASSLLDSQSQPQHF.

This clonotype was seen only a few times. This sequence joins TRBV7-8 and TRBJ2-5, with TRBD2 identical over 14 bases. J was trimmed by 2 bases and V by 0 bases; bases with no gene match: 17. CDR3 length: 22 residues. CDR1 SGHVS and CDR2 FQNEAQ come from the germline V gene. The CDR3 nucleotides are TGTGCCAGCAGCTTAGCGCTTGCTTTTGGACTAGCGGGGGGCCTAACTCAAGAGACCCAGTACTTC. This codes for CASSLALAFGLAGGLTQETQYF.

The chain is built from TRBV4-2 and TRBJ2-1; D gene ambiguous. The CDR3 is made up of 13 amino acids. Germline assignment: CDR1 LGHNA and CDR2 YNFKEQ. The germline V and J ends were trimmed by 8 bases and 3 bases, with 11 bases remaining between them. The CDR3 DNA is TGTGCCAGCGGCTCTCGTGACTACAATGAGCAGTTCTTC. It is translated as CASGSRDYNEQFF.

Here the CDR3 reads CASSVAKISPNYGYTF. The CDR3 region has the DNA TGTGCCAGCAGTGTAGCGAAGATCTCCCCTAACTATGGCTACACCTTC. The chain combines TRBV2 with TRBJ1-2; no clear D gene. V shed 4 bases and J shed 0 bases, with 15 bases lying between them. The CDR3 sequence is 16 residues long. CDR1 SNHLY and CDR2 FYNNEI come from the germline V gene.

The genes are TRBV10-3 and TRBJ2-1, with D unresolved. Trimming took off 6 bases at V and 5 bases at J, with 8 bases between the two ends. Germline V lookup: CDR1 ENHRY, CDR2 SYGVKD. The CDR3 length is 12 residues. The CDR3 reads CAIRGTNNEQFF. The CDR3 nucleotides read TGTGCCATCAGGGGAACAAACAATGAGCAGTTCTTC.

This clonotype came up a few times. CDR3 loop: CASRLGESRNEKLFF. The CDR3 DNA is TGTGCCAGCAGACTTGGGGAAAGTAGGAATGAAAAACTGTTTTTT. The chain couples TRBV28 to TRBJ1-4; D unclear. V shed 6 bases and J shed 5 bases, with 16 bases lying between them. Germline loops: CDR1 MDHEN, CDR2 SYDVKM. This CDR3 spans 15 amino acids.

With regard to this clonotype: A much bigger clone sits one base away, suggesting this may be a read error. Written as DNA, the CDR3 is TGTGCCAGCAGCTTGACAGACCTTTCTAGTGAGCAGTTCTTC. Translation gives CASSLTDLSSEQFF. The chain is built from TRBV7-3 and TRBJ2-1, with D tentatively TRBD1 (5 bases). This CDR3 is built from 14 residues. Trimming cost V 3 bases and J 9 bases, with 15 bases left between them. Germline lookup yields CDR1 SGHTA and CDR2 FQGTGA.

This clonotype was counted a few times. The chain has TRBV7-6 and TRBJ1-1; TRBD1 matches 8 bases. CDR1 and CDR2 (germline): SGHVS, FNYEAQ. V shed 5 bases, J shed 3 bases, and the junction held 5 bases outside the gene matches. The CDR3 runs to 14 residues. The CDR3 coding sequence is TGTGCCAGCAGCCACGGACAGGGTGACACTGAAGCTTTCTTT. Translating gives CASSHGQGDTEAFF.

This clonotype was picked up a small number of times. V gene TRBV28 combines with J gene TRBJ1-1, with a possible D match to TRBD1 (5 bases). The CDR3 covers 14 residues. V gave up 8 bases and J gave up 4 bases, with 17 bases separating them. Germline CDR1 and CDR2: MDHEN and SYDVKM. The DNA for the CDR3 is TGTGCCAGCTTCGAGACACTGCAGGGCACTGAAGCTTTCTTT. It translates to CASFETLQGTEAFF.

This clonotype came up many times. The limits of the CDR3 on the DNA are not certain, so only TCRdb's listed CDR3 is given. The chain couples TRBV27 to TRBJ1-6; no DNA check was done on the table's D call, TRBD1. Germline V gene lookup returns CDR1 MNHEY and CDR2 SMNVEV (reference sequence). Termini included, the CDR3 measures 15 amino acids. The CDR3 region is CASSFFGQDNSPLHF.

A note on this clonotype: An end of the junction differs from the germline gene, which may be a read error. The chain links TRBV7-3 to TRBJ2-1; 8 nucleotides agree with TRBD1. Looked up from germline, CDR1 is SGHTA and CDR2 is FQGTGA. There are 14 residues in the CDR3. The DNA for the CDR3 is TGTGCCAGCAGCTCGGACAGGGCCTACAATGAGCAGCTCTTC. Its protein product is CASSSDRAYNEQLF.

This clonotype was observed a handful of times. The chain uses TRBV3-1 and TRBJ2-3; D is unclear. Trimming left V 5 bases short and J 1 base short, with 10 bases between. Germline lookup yields CDR1 LGHDT and CDR2 YNNKEL (reference sequence). This CDR3 has 14 residues. Here the CDR3 DNA reads TGTGCCAGCAGCACCCTGGCGGGCACAGATACGCAGTATTTT. Its protein is CASSTLAGTDTQYF.

V and J are TRBV12-5 and TRBJ2-1; tentatively, D is TRBD1 (6 bases). CDR1 is LGHNT, CDR2 FRNRAP, per germline. This CDR3 region has 19 residues. The ends were cut back, 2 bases at V and 4 bases at J, with 24 bases in the middle. The CDR3 DNA is TGTGCTAGTGGTTTGTCTCGGACAGTTCTCTCCCCATCATACAATGAGCAGTTCTTC. It is translated as CASGLSRTVLSPSYNEQFF.

Points on this clonotype: A clone one base away is much larger, so this may be a read error. V gene TRBV7-2 combines with J gene TRBJ1-5, with D hard to call. This CDR3 contains 13 residues. CDR1 SGHTA and CDR2 FQGNSA come from the germline V gene. The CDR3 reads CASSLSNNQSQHF. The CDR3 DNA follows: TGTGCCAGCAGCTTGTCTAACAATCAGTCCCAGCATTTT.

The chain combines TRBV6-1 with TRBJ2-2; D ambiguous. Germline assignment: CDR1 MNHNS and CDR2 SASEGT. Trimming pared 8 bases from V and 6 bases from J, leaving 19 bases between. The CDR3 loop spans 15 amino acids. CDR3 loop: CASLPPSLSPGELFF. The CDR3 DNA reads TGTGCCAGCCTGCCGCCCAGCCTGTCACCCGGGGAGCTGTTTTTT.

The table lists this clonotype with a few counts. This chain uses TRBV14 with TRBJ2-5; D gene uncertain. Trimming left V 4 bases short and J 5 bases short, with 17 bases between. Germline V lookup: CDR1 SGHDN, CDR2 FVKESK. This CDR3 region has 15 residues. This chain's CDR3 is CASSLPRVLGETQYF. The CDR3 region has the DNA TGTGCCAGCAGCCTCCCCCGGGTTCTAGGGGAGACCCAGTACTTC. The variable domain in full, with the rest retrieved from reference TRBV14 and TRBJ2-5, is EAGVTQFPSHSVIEKGQTVTLRCDPISGHDNLYWYRRVMGKEIKFLLHFVKESKQDESGMPNNRFLAERTGGTYSTLKVQPAELEDSGVYFCASSLPRVLGETQYFGPGTRLLVL.

This clonotype has at least ten counts. This rearrangement joins TRBV28 to TRBJ1-5, with unresolved D. Between the trimmed V and J ends, which lost 2 bases and 5 bases, there was a span of 10 bases. Germline assignment: CDR1 MDHEN and CDR2 SYDVKM. The length of the CDR3 is 14 residues. CDR3 amino acids: CASSLRHKDQPQHF. CDR3 bases: TGTGCCAGCAGTTTAAGACACAAAGATCAGCCCCAGCATTTT.

Only a few counts were recorded for this clonotype. V gene TRBV6-2 or TRBV6-3 combines with J gene TRBJ2-5; D is ambiguous. The length of the CDR3 is 14 residues. CDR1 and CDR2 (germline): MNHEY, SVGEGT. Trimming removed 7 bases at V and 2 bases at J, with 14 bases between. DNA for the CDR3: TGTGCCAGCAAGGAAAGAGGTGAACAAGAGACCCAGTACTTC. Its translation is CASKERGEQETQYF.

The genes are TRBV20-1 and TRBJ1-6, with D possibly TRBD1 on 5 matching bases. CDR1 DFQATT and CDR2 SNEGSKA come from the germline V gene (reference sequence). The CDR3 is made up of 17 amino acids. Deletions cut 6 bases from V and 5 bases from J, with 23 bases between. CDR3 in DNA: TGCAGTGCCACCACCCGGGGCGGTGAAGGGAATAATTCACCCCTCCACTTT. This codes for CSATTRGGEGNNSPLHF.

This clonotype appeared once. This chain uses TRBV2 with TRBJ2-4; 7 nucleotides match TRBD1. V lost 7 bases to trimming and J lost 0 bases; unmatched junction nucleotides: 12. CDR3 length equals 17 residues. In germline, CDR1 is SNHLY, CDR2 FYNNEI. As DNA, the CDR3 is TGTGCCAGCACCGAGGGGGCGACAGGGTTAGCCAAAAACATTCAGTACTTC. It yields the protein CASTEGATGLAKNIQYF.